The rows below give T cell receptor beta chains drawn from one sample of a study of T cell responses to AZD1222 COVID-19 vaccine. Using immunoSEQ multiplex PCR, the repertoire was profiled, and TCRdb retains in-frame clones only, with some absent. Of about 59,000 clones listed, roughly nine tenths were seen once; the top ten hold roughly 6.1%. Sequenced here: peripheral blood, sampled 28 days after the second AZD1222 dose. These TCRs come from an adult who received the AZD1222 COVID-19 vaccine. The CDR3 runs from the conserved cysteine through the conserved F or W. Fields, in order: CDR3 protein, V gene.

CDR3aa: CASSDGPGQGIGETQYF
v_gene: TRBV5-1

CDR3aa: CASGDRVSSYEQYF
v_gene: TRBV12-5

CDR3aa: CASSRTGREQYF
v_gene: TRBV27

CDR3aa: CASSLEEGLRGETQYF
v_gene: TRBV5-1

CDR3aa: CASSGSRSTRGTSPLHF
v_gene: TRBV19

CDR3aa: CATSDWDGKGTGELFF
v_gene: TRBV24-1

CDR3aa: CASSHGQGKSQPQHF
v_gene: TRBV6-5

CDR3aa: CASSTGHREKLFF
v_gene: TRBV9

CDR3aa: CASSPEGRVNYGYTF
v_gene: TRBV18

CDR3aa: CASSQGLNYGYTF
v_gene: TRBV12-3/TRBV12-4

CDR3aa: CASSSGTGPNEKLFF
v_gene: TRBV5-1

CDR3aa: CASSNRDSSTEAFF
v_gene: TRBV5-1

CDR3aa: CAISGGLAGAEETQYF
v_gene: TRBV10-3

CDR3aa: CASSRDRGGTEAFF
v_gene: TRBV7-8

CDR3aa: CASTPGGLAKPGANVLTF
v_gene: TRBV27

CDR3aa: CASSYARGNTEAFF
v_gene: TRBV6-9

CDR3aa: CAWRTGSYEQYF
v_gene: TRBV30

CDR3aa: CASSPARAGSGTRFSTDTQYF
v_gene: TRBV4-2

CDR3aa: CASSWGRLGGELFF
v_gene: TRBV5-4

CDR3aa: CASSPQGAYQPQHF
v_gene: TRBV5-6

CDR3aa: CASSLVPQGAMNTEAFF
v_gene: TRBV7-7

CDR3aa: CASSENAAGTYNEQFF
v_gene: TRBV25-1

CDR3aa: CATSDRTGGDGNEQFF
v_gene: TRBV24-1

CDR3aa: CATRSFISGGPDRDTQYF
v_gene: TRBV5-1